A selection of T cell receptor beta chains follows, all from one sample in a study of cytomegalovirus exposure and HLA in healthy donors. Sequencing used immunoSEQ multiplex PCR; TCRdb keeps in-frame clones, though not all of them. Among just over 150,000 clones listed, 70% to 85% were seen once. Sequencing input: PBMCs. The receptor set was obtained from a man aged 45-60 years in good health and CMV-seropositive. CDR3s include the opening cysteine and the closing phenylalanine or tryptophan. The D gene is left open where the match is weak. The listing skips clone size in some rows; elsewhere it reads once, few, many or a size class.

clone size: once
V gene: TRBV11-2
D gene: -
J gene: TRBJ1-1
CDR3 DNA: TGTGCCAGCAGCTTGACAGGTATAGAAGCTTTCTTT
CDR3 protein: CASSLTGIEAFF

clone size: -
V gene: TRBV11-2
D gene: -
J gene: TRBJ1-2
CDR3 DNA: TGTGCCAGCAGCCCCGTGAGAGGGAGCGGCTACACCTTC
CDR3 protein: CASSPVRGSGYTF

clone size: -
V gene: TRBV29-1
D gene: -
J gene: TRBJ1-5
CDR3 DNA: TGCAGCGTTGAATTGGCCCCTAATCAGCCCCAGCATTTT
CDR3 protein: CSVELAPNQPQHF

clone size: -
V gene: TRBV7-8
D gene: TRBD1
J gene: TRBJ1-5
CDR3 DNA: TGTGCCAGCAGCGCGACAGGGCTAGCTAAGCCCCAGCATTTT
CDR3 protein: CASSATGLAKPQHF

clone size: -
V gene: TRBV6-5
D gene: -
J gene: TRBJ1-1
CDR3 DNA: TGTGCCAGCAGTTACTCTTGGGCCATGAACACTGAAGCTTTCTTT
CDR3 protein: CASSYSWAMNTEAFF

clone size: -
V gene: TRBV11-3
D gene: -
J gene: TRBJ1-1
CDR3 DNA: TGTGCCAGCAGCTTCCACGGCGGGGAGAACACTGAAGCTTTCTTT
CDR3 protein: CASSFHGGENTEAFF

clone size: -
V gene: TRBV9
D gene: -
J gene: TRBJ1-1
CDR3 DNA: TGTGCCAGCAGCCCTCGGCGACAGGCGCCCAACACTGAAGCTTTCTTT
CDR3 protein: CASSPRRQAPNTEAFF

clone size: -
V gene: TRBV6-5
D gene: TRBD2
J gene: TRBJ2-3
CDR3 DNA: TGTGCCAGCAGTTACGGGGGAGCGGGGCGAGATACGCAGTATTTT
CDR3 protein: CASSYGGAGRDTQYF

clone size: -
V gene: TRBV7-6
D gene: -
J gene: TRBJ2-5
CDR3 DNA: TGTGCCAGCAGCACAAATCCGGGGGACCAAGAGACCCAGTACTTC
CDR3 protein: CASSTNPGDQETQYF

clone size: -
V gene: TRBV5-1
D gene: TRBD2
J gene: TRBJ2-1
CDR3 DNA: TGCGCCAGCAGGGGGACTAGCGGGGGGGCGGTTGAGCAGTTCTTC
CDR3 protein: CASRGTSGGAVEQFF

clone size: -
V gene: TRBV6-6
D gene: -
J gene: TRBJ1-3
CDR3 DNA: TGTGCCAGCAGTTCCCAGGATGGAAACACCATATATTTT
CDR3 protein: CASSSQDGNTIYF

clone size: -
V gene: TRBV27
D gene: TRBD2
J gene: TRBJ2-5
CDR3 DNA: TGTGCCAGCAGTGGGACCGGGGGGCAAGAGACCCAGTACTTC
CDR3 protein: CASSGTGGQETQYF

clone size: once
V gene: TRBV10-1
D gene: -
J gene: TRBJ1-3
CDR3 DNA: TGCGCCAGCAGCGCGGGACTGAGCTCTGGAAACACCATATATTTT
CDR3 protein: CASSAGLSSGNTIYF

clone size: -
V gene: TRBV7-8
D gene: -
J gene: TRBJ2-5
CDR3 DNA: TGTGCCAGCAGCTTGAGGGTCCGGAGAATTGAAGAGACCCAGTACTTC
CDR3 protein: CASSLRVRRIEETQYF

clone size: -
V gene: TRBV2
D gene: TRBD1
J gene: TRBJ1-5
CDR3 DNA: TGTGCCAGCAACGGGGGACAGGGTCGCAATCAGCCCCAGCATTTT
CDR3 protein: CASNGGQGRNQPQHF

clone size: -
V gene: TRBV9
D gene: TRBD2
J gene: TRBJ2-1
CDR3 DNA: TGTGCCAGCAGCGTCAGTACGGGGGGGAACAATGAGCAGTTCTTC
CDR3 protein: CASSVSTGGNNEQFF

clone size: -
V gene: TRBV6-1
D gene: TRBD1
J gene: TRBJ2-1
CDR3 DNA: TGTGCCAGCAATGGACAGGGGATGAATGAGCAGTTCTTC
CDR3 protein: CASNGQGMNEQFF